The 20 T cell receptor beta chains below were found in one sample sequenced in a study of OX40 agonist ivuxolimab in advanced cancers. Sequenced by immunoSEQ multiplex PCR; TCRdb stores in-frame clones only, minus some. This sample has approximately 76,000 clones, with roughly nine tenths found just once. Specimen: CD4+ or CD8+ T cells sorted from blood, collected in a trial of the OX40 agonist ivuxolimab. Receptors originate from an adult with an advanced solid tumor such as melanoma, head and neck, liver or kidney cancer.

In regard to this clone: Lacking the conserved final phenylalanine or tryptophan, this CDR3 likely reflects a read error. No DNA is shown, since the ends of the CDR3 on it are uncertain; the CDR3 is the one TCRdb lists. The rearrangement joins TRBV25-1 to TRBJ1-2. The CDR3 is 13 amino acids in total, end residues counted. Germline values: CDR1 MGHDK, CDR2 SYGVNS. This CDR3 is CASSPPPGSANPP.

The CDR3 coding sequence is TGTGCCAGCAGTGAAGCTTTGTCCAGATACTCGAACACCGGGGAGCTGTTTTTT. Encoded protein: CASSEALSRYSNTGELFF. The chain employs TRBV6-1 and TRBJ2-2; D is unclear. Trimming cost V 0 bases and J 0 bases, with 14 bases left between them. CDR3 length equals 18 residues. Germline lookup yields CDR1 MNHNS and CDR2 SASEGT.

This chain joins TRBV19 and TRBJ1-4; no firm D call. Trimming took 9 bases from V and 10 from J, leaving 24 bases between them. The CDR3 is 15 residues long. Germline loops: CDR1 LNHDA, CDR2 SQIVND (reference sequence). The CDR3 region is CASGGASRMRAKLFF. The CDR3, as DNA: TGTGCCAGCGGAGGCGCCTCCCGGATGCGAGCAAAACTGTTTTTT.

This sequence joins TRBV18 and TRBJ2-1; maybe TRBD2 (6 bases). Looked up from germline, CDR1 is KGHSH and CDR2 is LQKENI. This CDR3 has 13 residues. Trimming stripped 2 bases from V and 7 bases from J, with 9 bases between. The CDR3 DNA is TGTGCCAGCTCACCAGTTGGGGGGAATGAGCAGTTCTTC. Translating it yields CASSPVGGNEQFF.

The chain links TRBV18 to TRBJ1-5; no clear D gene. The germline V and J ends were trimmed by 3 bases and 4 bases, with 10 bases remaining between them. CDR3 size: 14 residues. The V gene's germline CDR1 is KGHSH and CDR2 LQKENI. This chain's CDR3 is CASSPQVVNQPQHF. The CDR3 coding sequence is TGTGCCAGCTCACCGCAGGTGGTGAATCAGCCCCAGCATTTT.

This rearrangement joins TRBV14 to TRBJ2-7; 12 bases match TRBD2. Per germline, CDR1 SGHDN and CDR2 FVKESK. The junction had 17 bases not matched to a gene; V was cut back by 2 bases and J by 6 bases. This CDR3 has 19 amino acids. CDR3 sequence (DNA): TGTGCCAGCAGCCAACTACCTCCGGGAACTAGCGGGAGGATCTCCGAGCAGTACTTC. Translation gives CASSQLPPGTSGRISEQYF.

The rearrangement joins TRBV5-6 to TRBJ1-1; maybe TRBD1 (5 bases). CDR3 length: 12 residues. Germline V lookup: CDR1 SGHDT, CDR2 YYEEEE. V shed 5 bases and J shed 5 bases, with 10 bases lying between them. CDR3 bases: TGTGCCAGCAGTATGGGGGGTACTGAAGCTTTCTTT. This codes for CASSMGGTEAFF.

The V gene is TRBV28, the J gene TRBJ1-2; D is ambiguous. This CDR3 has 13 residues. V lost 4 bases and J 8 bases, leaving 14 bases between the germline ends. Looked up from germline, CDR1 is MDHEN and CDR2 is SYDVKM. The CDR3 loop reads CASSSTSVGGYTF. DNA for the CDR3: TGTGCCAGCAGTTCAACCTCGGTAGGGGGCTACACCTTC.

The J gene is TRBJ2-3, the V gene TRBV5-1; 9 positions agree with TRBD2. There are 17 residues in the CDR3. In germline, CDR1 is SGHRS, CDR2 YFSETQ. The ends lost 0 bases at V and 5 bases at J; junction bases unmatched: 10. The CDR3 loop is CASSLEQSGGPGDTQYF. DNA of the CDR3: TGCGCCAGCAGCTTGGAACAGAGCGGGGGGCCTGGAGATACGCAGTATTTT.

V and J are TRBV7-2 and TRBJ2-3; tentatively, D is TRBD1 (6 bases). V dropped 3 bases and J dropped 0 bases, with 13 bases sitting between them. The CDR3 length is 16 residues. Germline V gives CDR1 SGHTA, CDR2 FQGNSA. CDR3 coding DNA: TGTGCCAGCAGCTTGGGGGCTTTCTTTAGCACAGATACGCAGTATTTT. It specifies CASSLGAFFSTDTQYF.

This clone was counted a few times. Here the CDR3 DNA reads TGTGCCAGTAGTCAGTTGAACACTGAAGCTTTCTTT. It specifies CASSQLNTEAFF. The chain uses TRBV19 and TRBJ1-1; D uncertain. Germline CDR1 LNHDA, CDR2 SQIVND (reference sequence). The CDR3 consists of 12 residues. Between the trimmed V and J ends, which lost 5 bases and 0 bases, there was a span of 4 bases.

The chain employs TRBV6-1 and TRBJ2-7; 8 nucleotides line up with TRBD1. Germline V gene sequence: CDR1 MNHNS, CDR2 SASEGT. This CDR3 spans 14 amino acids. V lost 8 bases and J lost 0; bases outside the gene matches: 6. CDR3 protein: CASLDRGDSYEQYF. The CDR3 bases are TGTGCCAGCCTTGACAGGGGCGACTCCTACGAGCAGTACTTC.

The chain links TRBV19 to TRBJ1-5; D remains ambiguous. CDR1 is LNHDA and CDR2 is SQIVND in the germline V gene (reference sequence). Trimming took off 4 bases at V and 10 bases at J, with 23 bases between the two ends. The CDR3 extends over 16 amino acids. The CDR3 region has the DNA TGTGCCAGTAGTACCCCGGGCTCCGGGTCCTCCATCCCCCAGCATTTT. Its protein product is CASSTPGSGSSIPQHF.

The chain links TRBV4-1 to TRBJ1-2; D unresolved. Germline V lookup: CDR1 MGHRA, CDR2 YSYEKL. The CDR3 is made up of 13 amino acids. Trimming removed 2 bases at V and 8 bases at J, with 12 bases between. The CDR3 region has the DNA TGCGCCAGCAGCCAACCATACCTCGGGGGCTACACCTTC. The encoded protein is CASSQPYLGGYTF.

J is TRBJ1-2 and V is TRBV19; 9 bases map to TRBD1. Germline lookup yields CDR1 LNHDA and CDR2 SQIVND (reference sequence). The CDR3 spans 13 residues. The V gene end was trimmed by 8 bases and the J gene end by 4 bases; junction bases not matched to a gene: 5. CDR3 sequence: CASQQGQGYGYTF. In DNA, the CDR3 is TGTGCCAGTCAACAGGGACAGGGCTATGGCTACACCTTC.

This clone was observed a few times. This CDR3 reads CASSQLGTTEAFF. The DNA for the CDR3 is TGTGCCAGCAGCCAATTGGGGACCACTGAAGCTTTCTTT. The V gene is TRBV14, the J gene TRBJ1-1, with a tentative D call TRBD1 (5 bases). In germline, CDR1 is SGHDN, CDR2 FVKESK. This CDR3 is 13 amino acids long. Trimming cost V 2 bases and J 4 bases, with 8 bases left between them.

In its sample, this clone was seen once. The V call is TRBV19, the J call TRBJ2-7; TRBD2 matches 10 bases. Trimming cost V 5 bases and J 5 bases; bases outside gene matches: 9. Per germline, CDR1 LNHDA and CDR2 SQIVND (reference sequence). The CDR3 sequence is 15 residues long. CDR3 sequence (DNA): TGTGCCAGTAGTCTCTCAGCGGGAGGGCCCGACGAGCAGTACTTC. It yields the protein CASSLSAGGPDEQYF.

This chain connects TRBV9 to TRBJ1-2; no reliable D call. Per germline, CDR1 SGDLS and CDR2 YYNGEE. The CDR3 spans 13 residues. The V end lost 4 bases, the J end lost 2 bases, and 9 bases lay between the germline ends. The CDR3 DNA reads TGTGCCAGCAGCCCACCACCCAACTATGGCTACACCTTC. Amino acid sequence: CASSPPPNYGYTF. The whole variable domain, filled in from reference TRBV9 and TRBJ1-2, reads DSGVTQTPKHLITATGQRVTLRCSPRSGDLSVYWYQQSLDQGLQFLIQYYNGEERAKGNILERFSAQQFPDLHSELNLSSLELGDSALYFCASSPPPNYGYTFGSGTRLTVV.

This clone was recorded only once. The rearrangement links TRBV7-6 to TRBJ2-3; no reliable D call. Looked up from germline, CDR1 is SGHVS and CDR2 is FNYEAQ. This CDR3 spans 12 amino acids. V shed 5 bases and J shed 4 bases, with 7 bases lying between them. This chain's CDR3 is CASSRMADTQYF. CDR3 sequence (DNA): TGTGCCAGCAGCCGGATGGCAGATACGCAGTATTTT.

V usage is TRBV30 and J usage is TRBJ1-5; the D is unclear. The CDR3 runs to 14 residues. The ends were cut back, 0 bases at V and 8 bases at J, with 14 bases in the middle. Looked up from germline, CDR1 is GTSNPN and CDR2 is SVGIG (reference sequence). CDR3 DNA sequence: TGTGCCTGGAGTGTGAGCCTCTCTGCGAAGCCCCAGCATTTT. Protein: CAWSVSLSAKPQHF.